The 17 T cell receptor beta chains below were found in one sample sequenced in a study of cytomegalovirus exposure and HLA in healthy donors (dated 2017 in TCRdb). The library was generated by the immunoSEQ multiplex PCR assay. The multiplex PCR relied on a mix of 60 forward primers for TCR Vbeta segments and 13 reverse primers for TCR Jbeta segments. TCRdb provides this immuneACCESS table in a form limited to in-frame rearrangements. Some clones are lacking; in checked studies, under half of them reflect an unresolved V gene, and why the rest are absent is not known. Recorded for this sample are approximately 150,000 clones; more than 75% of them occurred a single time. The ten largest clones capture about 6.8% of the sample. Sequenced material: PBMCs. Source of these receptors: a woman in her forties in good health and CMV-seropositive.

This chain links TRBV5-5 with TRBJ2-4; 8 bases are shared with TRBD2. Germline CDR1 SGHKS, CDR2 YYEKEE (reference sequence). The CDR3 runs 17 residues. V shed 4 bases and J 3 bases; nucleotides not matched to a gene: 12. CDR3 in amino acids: CASSPFTSGADKNIQYF. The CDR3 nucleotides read TGTGCCAGCAGCCCTTTTACTAGCGGAGCGGACAAAAACATTCAGTACTTC.

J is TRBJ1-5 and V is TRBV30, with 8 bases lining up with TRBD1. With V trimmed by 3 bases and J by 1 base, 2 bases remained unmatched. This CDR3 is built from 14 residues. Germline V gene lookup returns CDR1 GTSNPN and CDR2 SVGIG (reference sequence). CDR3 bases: TGTGCCTGGAGACGGACAGGGAGCAATCAGCCCCAGCATTTT. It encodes CAWRRTGSNQPQHF.

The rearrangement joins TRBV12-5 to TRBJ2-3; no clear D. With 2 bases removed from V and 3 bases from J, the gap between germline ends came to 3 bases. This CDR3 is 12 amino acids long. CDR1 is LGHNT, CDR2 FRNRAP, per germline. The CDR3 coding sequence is TGTGCTAGTGGTTTGATAACAGATACGCAGTATTTT. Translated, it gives CASGLITDTQYF.

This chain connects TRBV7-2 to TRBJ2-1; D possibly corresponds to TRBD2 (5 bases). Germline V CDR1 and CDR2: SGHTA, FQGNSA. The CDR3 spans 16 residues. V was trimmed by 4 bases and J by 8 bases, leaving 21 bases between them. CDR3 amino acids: CASSSQSGMKRDEQFF. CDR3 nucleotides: TGTGCCAGCAGCTCCCAGTCCGGGATGAAACGGGATGAGCAGTTCTTC.

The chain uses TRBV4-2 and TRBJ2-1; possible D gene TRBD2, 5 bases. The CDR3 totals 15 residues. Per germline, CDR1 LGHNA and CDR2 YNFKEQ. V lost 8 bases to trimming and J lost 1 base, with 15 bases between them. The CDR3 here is CASVPTGGSYNEQFF. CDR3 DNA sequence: TGTGCCAGCGTACCTACTGGCGGGTCCTACAATGAGCAGTTCTTC.

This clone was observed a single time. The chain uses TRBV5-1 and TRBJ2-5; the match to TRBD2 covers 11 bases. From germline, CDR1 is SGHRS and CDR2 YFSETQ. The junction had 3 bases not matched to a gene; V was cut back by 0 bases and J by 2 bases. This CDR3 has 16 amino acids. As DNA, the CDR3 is TGCGCCAGCAGCTTGGGACTAGCGGGAATGCAAGAGACCCAGTACTTC. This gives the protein CASSLGLAGMQETQYF.

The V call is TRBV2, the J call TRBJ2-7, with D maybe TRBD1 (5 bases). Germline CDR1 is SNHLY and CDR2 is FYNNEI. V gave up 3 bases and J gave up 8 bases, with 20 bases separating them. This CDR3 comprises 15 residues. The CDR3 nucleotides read TGTGCCAGCAGTGAGGATCAGGGAAAGGTTAGAAAGCAGTACTTC. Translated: CASSEDQGKVRKQYF. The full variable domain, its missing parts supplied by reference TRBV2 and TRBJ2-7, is EPEVTQTPSHQVTQMGQEVILRCVPISNHLYFYWYRQILGQKVEFLVSFYNNEISEKSEIFDDQFSVERPDGSNFTLKIRSTKLEDSAMYFCASSEDQGKVRKQYFGPGTRLTVT.

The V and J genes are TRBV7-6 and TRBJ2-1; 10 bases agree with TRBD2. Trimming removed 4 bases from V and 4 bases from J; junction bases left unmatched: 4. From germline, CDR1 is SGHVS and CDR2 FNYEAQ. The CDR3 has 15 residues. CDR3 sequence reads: CASSWEAGGYNEQFF. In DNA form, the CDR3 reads TGTGCCAGCAGCTGGGAAGCGGGAGGGTACAATGAGCAGTTCTTC. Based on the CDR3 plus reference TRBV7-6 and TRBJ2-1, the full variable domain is GAGVSQSPRYKVTKRGQDVALRCDPISGHVSLYWYRQALGQGPEFLTYFNYEAQQDKSGLPNDRFSAERPEGSISTLTIQRTEQRDSAMYRCASSWEAGGYNEQFFGPGTRLTVL.

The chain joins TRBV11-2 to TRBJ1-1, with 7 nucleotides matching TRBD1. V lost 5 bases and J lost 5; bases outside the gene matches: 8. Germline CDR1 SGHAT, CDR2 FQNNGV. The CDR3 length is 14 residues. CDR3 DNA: TGTGCCAGCAGCACAGGGGCGCGAGGGACTGAAGCTTTCTTT. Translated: CASSTGARGTEAFF.

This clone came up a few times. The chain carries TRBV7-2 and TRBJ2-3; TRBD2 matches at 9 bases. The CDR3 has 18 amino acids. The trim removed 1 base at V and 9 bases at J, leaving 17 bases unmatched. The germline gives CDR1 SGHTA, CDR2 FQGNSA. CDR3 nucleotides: TGTGCCAGCAGCTTAGATTACCCACTAGCGGGCCGGAGTGGGACGCAGTATTTT. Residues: CASSLDYPLAGRSGTQYF.

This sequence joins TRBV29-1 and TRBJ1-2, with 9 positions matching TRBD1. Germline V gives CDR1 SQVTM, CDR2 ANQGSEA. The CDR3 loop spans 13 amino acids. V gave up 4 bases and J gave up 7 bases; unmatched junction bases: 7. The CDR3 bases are TGCAGCGTTGGGGGAGACAGGGGGACTGGCTACACCTTC. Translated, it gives CSVGGDRGTGYTF.

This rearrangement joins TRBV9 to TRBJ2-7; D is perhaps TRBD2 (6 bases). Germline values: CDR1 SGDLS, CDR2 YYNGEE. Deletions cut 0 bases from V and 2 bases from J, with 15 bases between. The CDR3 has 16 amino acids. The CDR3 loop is CASSVASGTEPYEQYF. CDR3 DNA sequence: TGTGCCAGCAGCGTAGCCTCCGGGACTGAGCCCTACGAGCAGTACTTC.

CDR3 protein: CSVRTGKVSEAFF. The CDR3 nucleotides are TGCAGCGTTCGGACAGGGAAGGTATCGGAAGCTTTCTTT. V gene TRBV29-1 combines with J gene TRBJ1-1; 8 bases line up with TRBD1. The CDR3 has 13 residues. Germline V gives CDR1 SQVTM, CDR2 ANQGSEA. With 5 bases clipped from V and 8 bases from J, the junction kept 10 bases outside the gene matches.

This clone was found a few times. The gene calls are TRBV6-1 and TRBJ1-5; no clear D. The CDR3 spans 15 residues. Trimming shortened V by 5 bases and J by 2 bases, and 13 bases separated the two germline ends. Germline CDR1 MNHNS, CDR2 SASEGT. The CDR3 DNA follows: TGTGCCAGCAGTCTTAGTATCGGGGGCAATCAGCCCCAGCATTTT. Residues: CASSLSIGGNQPQHF.

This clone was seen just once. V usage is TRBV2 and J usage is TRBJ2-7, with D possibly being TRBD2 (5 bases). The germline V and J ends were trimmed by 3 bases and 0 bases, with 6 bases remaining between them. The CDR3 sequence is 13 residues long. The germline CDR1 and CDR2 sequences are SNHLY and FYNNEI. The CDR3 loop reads CASSEDFSYEQYF. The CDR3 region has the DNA TGTGCCAGCAGTGAGGACTTCTCCTACGAGCAGTACTTC.

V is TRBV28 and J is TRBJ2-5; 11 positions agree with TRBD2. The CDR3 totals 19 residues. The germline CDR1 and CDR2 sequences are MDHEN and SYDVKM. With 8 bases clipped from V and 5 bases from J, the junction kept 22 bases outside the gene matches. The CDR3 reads CASGTGRASGRPRAETQYF. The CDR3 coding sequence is TGTGCCAGCGGGACAGGGAGGGCTAGCGGGAGGCCTAGGGCGGAGACCCAGTACTTC.

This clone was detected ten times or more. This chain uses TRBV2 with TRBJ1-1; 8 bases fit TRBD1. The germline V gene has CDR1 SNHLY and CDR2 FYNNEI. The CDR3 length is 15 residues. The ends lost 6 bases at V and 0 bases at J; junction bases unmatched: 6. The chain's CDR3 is CASRHRGAMNTEAFF. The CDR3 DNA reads TGTGCCAGCAGGCACAGGGGGGCGATGAACACTGAAGCTTTCTTT.